Presented here are 9 T cell receptor beta chains from one specimen sequenced in a study of T cell changes during pregnancy in multiple sclerosis. Profiled with immunoSEQ multiplex PCR; TCRdb holds only in-frame clones, not every one. The data show 35,000 to 40,000 clones, with roughly 91% seen just once and roughly 6.1% held by the top ten. Here the sequenced sample was CD8+ T cells from peripheral blood mononuclear cells, taken in the second trimester of pregnancy. Receptor source: a female donor with multiple sclerosis, enrolled in a pregnancy study.

The gene calls are TRBV27 and TRBJ2-4; 10 positions agree with TRBD1. This CDR3 has 14 residues. Germline V gene sequence: CDR1 MNHEY, CDR2 SMNVEV (reference sequence). Trimming cost V 2 bases and J 9 bases; bases outside gene matches: 4. This CDR3 is CASSLGQGVGIQYF. In DNA form, the CDR3 reads TGTGCCAGCAGTTTAGGACAGGGGGTGGGCATTCAGTACTTC.

The V call is TRBV7-8, the J call TRBJ1-6; D is uncertain. Germline V CDR1 and CDR2: SGHVS, FQNEAQ. This CDR3 is built from 15 residues. The V end lost 1 base, the J end lost 4 bases, and 8 bases lay between the germline ends. CDR3 region: CASSLGARYNSPLHF. CDR3 nucleotide sequence: TGTGCCAGCAGCTTAGGGGCCCGATATAATTCACCCCTCCACTTT.

J is TRBJ1-2 and V is TRBV7-9; 9 bases are shared with TRBD1. The V gene's germline CDR1 is SEHNR and CDR2 FQNEAQ (reference sequence). This CDR3 spans 15 amino acids. Germline trimming cut 3 bases from V and 3 bases from J; bases unmatched to any gene: 5. CDR3 in amino acids: CASSLLQGAHYGYTF. DNA of the CDR3: TGTGCCAGCAGCTTGCTACAGGGGGCTCACTATGGCTACACCTTC.

The chain recombines TRBV21-1 with TRBJ1-2. TRBV21-1 is tagged as a pseudogene. The CDR3 spans 18 residues. CDR3: CASTTKGGLPSPPGGYTF. DNA for the CDR3: TGTGCCAGCACCACCAAGGGAGGACTGCCGAGTCCTCCGGGTGGCTACACCTTC.

This chain uses TRBV6-5 with TRBJ2-7; D call uncertain. The CDR3 length is 12 residues. Germline V lookup: CDR1 MNHEY, CDR2 SVGAGI. With 8 bases removed from V and 0 bases from J, the gap between germline ends came to 8 bases. CDR3 sequence (DNA): TGTGCCAGCCGCGAAAACTCCTACGAGCAGTACTTC. Residues: CASRENSYEQYF.

This chain joins TRBV5-1 and TRBJ2-6; D call uncertain. V was clipped by 0 bases and J by 0 bases, with 13 bases between them. The CDR3 is made up of 18 amino acids. The germline CDR1 and CDR2 sequences are SGHRS and YFSETQ. The CDR3 bases are TGCGCCAGCAGCTTGGATCCCCCTGACACCTCTGGGGCCAACGTCCTGACTTTC. Its translation: CASSLDPPDTSGANVLTF.

This chain connects TRBV4-3 to TRBJ1-6, with D unresolved. The CDR3 extends over 18 amino acids. V was cut by 1 base and J by 0 bases, with 13 bases left in between. Germline loops: CDR1 LGHNA, CDR2 YSLEER. This CDR3 reads CASSQAATRSSYNSPLHF. CDR3 sequence (DNA): TGCGCCAGCAGCCAAGCGGCTACGCGGAGCTCCTATAATTCACCCCTCCACTTT.

This chain joins TRBV6-1 and TRBJ1-1; D unresolved. CDR1 is MNHNS, CDR2 SASEGT, per germline. Trimming pared 4 bases from V and 3 bases from J, leaving 18 bases between. This CDR3 spans 16 amino acids. This CDR3 is CASSATTGRMDTEAFF. The CDR3, as DNA: TGTGCCAGCAGTGCGACTACGGGCCGTATGGACACTGAAGCTTTCTTT.

This rearrangement joins TRBV29-1 to TRBJ1-1; D might be TRBD1 (5 bases). CDR3 length: 15 residues. The germline gives CDR1 SQVTM, CDR2 ANQGSEA. V gave up 3 bases and J gave up 5 bases, with 19 bases separating them. The CDR3 protein is CSVDRAHLERTEAFF. The CDR3 DNA sequence: TGCAGCGTTGACAGGGCCCACTTAGAGAGGACTGAAGCTTTCTTT.